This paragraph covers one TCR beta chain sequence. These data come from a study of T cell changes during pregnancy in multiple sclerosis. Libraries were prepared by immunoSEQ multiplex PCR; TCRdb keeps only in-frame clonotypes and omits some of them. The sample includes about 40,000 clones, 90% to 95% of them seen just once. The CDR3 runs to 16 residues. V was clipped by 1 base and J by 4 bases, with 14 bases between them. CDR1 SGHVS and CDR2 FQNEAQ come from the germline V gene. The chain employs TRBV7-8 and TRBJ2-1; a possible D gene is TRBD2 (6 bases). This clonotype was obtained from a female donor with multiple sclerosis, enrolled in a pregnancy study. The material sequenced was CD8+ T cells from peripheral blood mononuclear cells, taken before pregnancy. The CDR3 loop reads CASSLELARTYNEQFF. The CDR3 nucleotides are TGTGCCAGCAGCTTAGAGCTAGCGCGAACTTACAATGAGCAGTTCTTC. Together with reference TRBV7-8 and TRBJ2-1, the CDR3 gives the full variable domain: GAGVSQSPRYKVAKRGQDVALRCDPISGHVSLFWYQQALGQGPEFLTYFQNEAQLDKSGLPSDRFFAERPEGSVSTLKIQRTQQEDSAVYLCASSLELARTYNEQFFGPGTRLTVL.